This TCR beta chain was found in a study of response to subunit inactivated influenza vaccine. MiXCR, run by TCRdb on the RT-PCR reads, gives a single entry per CDR3 protein. The table records about 780,000 distinct CDR3 sequences, approximately 17% of them present only once. The trim removed 8 bases at V and 7 bases at J, leaving 5 bases unmatched. The CDR3 runs to 14 residues. Germline loops: CDR1 LGHNA, CDR2 YSLEER. This clonotype showed up just once. The sequence was obtained from a man between 45 and 60 years old who received an inactivated influenza vaccine. Source: PBMCs from blood, taken about 5 days after vaccination. V and J are TRBV4-3 and TRBJ2-2, with 12 bases identical to TRBD2. The CDR3 here is CASQGLAGYGELFF. CDR3 in DNA: TGCGCCAGCCAAGGACTAGCGGGATACGGGGAGCTGTTTTTT.